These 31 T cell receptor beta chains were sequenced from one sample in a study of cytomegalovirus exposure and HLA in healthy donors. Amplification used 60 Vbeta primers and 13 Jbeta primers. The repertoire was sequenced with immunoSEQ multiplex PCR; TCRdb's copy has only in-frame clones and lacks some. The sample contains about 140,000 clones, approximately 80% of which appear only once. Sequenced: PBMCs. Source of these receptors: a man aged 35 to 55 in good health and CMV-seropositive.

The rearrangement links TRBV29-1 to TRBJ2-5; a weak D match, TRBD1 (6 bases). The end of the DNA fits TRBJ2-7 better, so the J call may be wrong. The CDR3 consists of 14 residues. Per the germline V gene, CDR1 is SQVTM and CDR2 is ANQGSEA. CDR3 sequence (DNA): TGCAGCGTTGAAAGCCCACAGGGTTCCTACGAGCAGTACTTC. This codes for CSVESPQGSYEQYF.

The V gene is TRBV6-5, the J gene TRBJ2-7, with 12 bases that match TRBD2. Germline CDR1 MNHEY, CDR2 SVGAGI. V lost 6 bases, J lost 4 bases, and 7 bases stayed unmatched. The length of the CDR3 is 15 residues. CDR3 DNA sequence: TGTGCCAGCAGCAAAACTAGCGGGAGGCCTTACGAGCAGTACTTC. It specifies CASSKTSGRPYEQYF.

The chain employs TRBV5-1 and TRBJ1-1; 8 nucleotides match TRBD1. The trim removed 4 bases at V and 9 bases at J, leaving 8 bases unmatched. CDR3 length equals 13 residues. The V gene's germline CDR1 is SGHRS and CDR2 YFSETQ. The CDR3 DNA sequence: TGCGCCAGCAGCAGGGGGGGACAGGATAAAGCTTTCTTT. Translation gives CASSRGGQDKAFF.

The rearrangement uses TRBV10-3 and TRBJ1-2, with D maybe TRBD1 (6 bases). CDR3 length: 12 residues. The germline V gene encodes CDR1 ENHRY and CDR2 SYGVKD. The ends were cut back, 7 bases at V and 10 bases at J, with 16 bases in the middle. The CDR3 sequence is CAITTDRNDYTF. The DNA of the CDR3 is TGTGCCATCACCACCGACAGGAATGACTACACCTTC.

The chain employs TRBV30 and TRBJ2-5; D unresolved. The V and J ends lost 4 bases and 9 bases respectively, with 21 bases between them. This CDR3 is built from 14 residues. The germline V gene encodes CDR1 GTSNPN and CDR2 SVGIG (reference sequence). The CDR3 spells CAWNEEPSSDPQYF. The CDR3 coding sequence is TGTGCCTGGAATGAGGAACCTTCATCCGACCCCCAGTACTTC.

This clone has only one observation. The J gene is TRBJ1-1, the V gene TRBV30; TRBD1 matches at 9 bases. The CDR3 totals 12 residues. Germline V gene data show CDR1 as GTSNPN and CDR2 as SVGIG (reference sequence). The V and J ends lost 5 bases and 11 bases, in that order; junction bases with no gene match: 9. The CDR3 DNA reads TGTGCCTGGGGACCGGGACAGGGTTTTGCTTTCTTT. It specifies CAWGPGQGFAFF.

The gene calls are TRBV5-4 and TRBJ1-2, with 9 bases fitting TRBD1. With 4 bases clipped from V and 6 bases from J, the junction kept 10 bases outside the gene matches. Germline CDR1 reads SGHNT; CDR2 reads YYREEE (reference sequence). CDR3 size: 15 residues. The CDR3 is CASSQDAGTGNGYTF. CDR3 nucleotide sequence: TGTGCCAGCAGCCAAGATGCCGGGACAGGGAATGGCTACACCTTC.

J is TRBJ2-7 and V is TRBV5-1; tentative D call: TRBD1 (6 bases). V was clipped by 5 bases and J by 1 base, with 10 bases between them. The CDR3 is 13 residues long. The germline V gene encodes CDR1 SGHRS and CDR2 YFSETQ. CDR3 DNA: TGCGCCAGCAGGATGGACAGTTCCTACGAGCAGTACTTC. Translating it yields CASRMDSSYEQYF.

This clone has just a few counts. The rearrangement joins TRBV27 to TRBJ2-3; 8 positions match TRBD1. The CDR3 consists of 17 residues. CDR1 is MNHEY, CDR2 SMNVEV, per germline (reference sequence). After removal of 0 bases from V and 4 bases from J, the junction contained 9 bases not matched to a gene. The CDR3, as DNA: TGTGCCAGCAGTTTATCCGAGACAGGGGTAAGGTCAGATACGCAGTATTTT. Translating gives CASSLSETGVRSDTQYF.

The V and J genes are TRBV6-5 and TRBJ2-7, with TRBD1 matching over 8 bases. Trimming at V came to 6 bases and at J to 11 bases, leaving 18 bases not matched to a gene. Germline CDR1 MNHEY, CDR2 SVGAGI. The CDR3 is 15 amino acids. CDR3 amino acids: CASRVPGTGGQGEYF. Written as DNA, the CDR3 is TGTGCCAGCAGGGTCCCCGGGACAGGTGGCCAAGGGGAGTACTTC.

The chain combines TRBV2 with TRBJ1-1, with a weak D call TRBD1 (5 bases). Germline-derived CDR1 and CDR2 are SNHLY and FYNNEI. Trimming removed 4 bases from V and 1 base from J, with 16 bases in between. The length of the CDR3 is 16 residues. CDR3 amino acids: CASSVPRDRPNTEAFF. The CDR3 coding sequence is TGTGCCAGCAGTGTCCCCCGCGACAGACCGAACACTGAAGCTTTCTTT.

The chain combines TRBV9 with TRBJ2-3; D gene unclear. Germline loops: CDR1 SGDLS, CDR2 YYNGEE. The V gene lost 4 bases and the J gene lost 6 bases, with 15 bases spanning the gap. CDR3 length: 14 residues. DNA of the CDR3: TGTGCCAGCAGCAAAATAGCTGGTATCGATACGCAGTATTTT. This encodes CASSKIAGIDTQYF.

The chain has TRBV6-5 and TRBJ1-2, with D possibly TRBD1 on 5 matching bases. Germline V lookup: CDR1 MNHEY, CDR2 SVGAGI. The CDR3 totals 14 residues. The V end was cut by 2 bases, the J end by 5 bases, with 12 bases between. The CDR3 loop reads CASSYQGIGYGYTF. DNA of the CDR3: TGTGCCAGCAGTTACCAGGGAATTGGGTATGGCTACACCTTC.

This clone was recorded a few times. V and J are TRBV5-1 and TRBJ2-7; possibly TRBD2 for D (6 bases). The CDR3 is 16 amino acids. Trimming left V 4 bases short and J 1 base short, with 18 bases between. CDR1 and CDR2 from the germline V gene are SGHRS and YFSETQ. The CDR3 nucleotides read TGCGCCAGCAGCCGCGACGGCACTAGCCTTTCCTACGAGCAGTACTTC. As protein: CASSRDGTSLSYEQYF.

CDR3 amino acids: CASSPPGSGGAYEQYF. The CDR3 DNA follows: TGTGCCAGCTCACCACCGGGGAGCGGGGGGGCCTACGAGCAGTACTTC. The rearrangement links TRBV18 to TRBJ2-7; 10 bases match TRBD2. The CDR3 spans 16 residues. The germline CDR1 and CDR2 sequences are KGHSH and LQKENI. V lost 0 bases to trimming and J lost 2 bases; unmatched junction nucleotides: 4. Supplemented by reference TRBV18 and TRBJ2-7, the full variable domain reads NAGVMQNPRHLVRRRGQEARLRCSPMKGHSHVYWYRQLPEEGLKFMVYLQKENIIDESGMPKERFSAEFPKEGPSILRIQQVVRGDSAAYFCASSPPGSGGAYEQYFGPGTRLTVT.

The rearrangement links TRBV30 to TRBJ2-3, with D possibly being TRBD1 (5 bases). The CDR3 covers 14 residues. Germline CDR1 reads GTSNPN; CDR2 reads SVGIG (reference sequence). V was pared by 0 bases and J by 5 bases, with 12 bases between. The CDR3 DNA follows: TGTGCCTGGAGTGTCCTGGGGCCTTTAGATACGCAGTATTTT. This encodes CAWSVLGPLDTQYF.

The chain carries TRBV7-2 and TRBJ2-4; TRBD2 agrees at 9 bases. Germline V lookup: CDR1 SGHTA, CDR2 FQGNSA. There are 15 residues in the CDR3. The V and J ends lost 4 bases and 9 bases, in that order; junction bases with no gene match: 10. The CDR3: CASSSAVGGGVIQYF. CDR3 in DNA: TGTGCCAGCAGCTCCGCCGTAGGCGGGGGGGTCATTCAGTACTTC.

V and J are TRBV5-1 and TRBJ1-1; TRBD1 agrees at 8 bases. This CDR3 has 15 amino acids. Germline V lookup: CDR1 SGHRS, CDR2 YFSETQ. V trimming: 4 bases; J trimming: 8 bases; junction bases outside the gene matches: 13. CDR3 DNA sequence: TGCGCCAGCAGCCCCGAAGCTAGGACAGGGCCGGAAGCTTTCTTT. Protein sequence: CASSPEARTGPEAFF.

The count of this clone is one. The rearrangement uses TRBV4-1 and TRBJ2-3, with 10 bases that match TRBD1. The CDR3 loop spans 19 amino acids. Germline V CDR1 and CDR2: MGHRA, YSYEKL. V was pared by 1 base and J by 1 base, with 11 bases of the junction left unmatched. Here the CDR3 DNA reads TGCGCCAGCAGCCAAGCTAAATTTTACGGGACAGGGGGCACAGATACGCAGTATTTT. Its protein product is CASSQAKFYGTGGTDTQYF.

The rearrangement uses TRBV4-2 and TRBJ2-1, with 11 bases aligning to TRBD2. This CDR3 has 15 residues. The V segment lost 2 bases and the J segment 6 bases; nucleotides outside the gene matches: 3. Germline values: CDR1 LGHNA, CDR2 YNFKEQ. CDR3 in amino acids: CASSQRLAGGNEQFF. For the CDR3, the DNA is TGTGCCAGCAGCCAACGGCTAGCGGGAGGCAATGAGCAGTTCTTC.

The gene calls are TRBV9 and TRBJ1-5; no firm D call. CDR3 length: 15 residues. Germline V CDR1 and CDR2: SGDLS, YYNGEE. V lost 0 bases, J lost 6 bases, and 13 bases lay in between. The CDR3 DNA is TGTGCCAGCAGCGTAGACGGGGTGACGGGTCAGCCCCAGCATTTT. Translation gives CASSVDGVTGQPQHF. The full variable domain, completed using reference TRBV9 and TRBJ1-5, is DSGVTQTPKHLITATGQRVTLRCSPRSGDLSVYWYQQSLDQGLQFLIQYYNGEERAKGNILERFSAQQFPDLHSELNLSSLELGDSALYFCASSVDGVTGQPQHFGDGTRLSIL.

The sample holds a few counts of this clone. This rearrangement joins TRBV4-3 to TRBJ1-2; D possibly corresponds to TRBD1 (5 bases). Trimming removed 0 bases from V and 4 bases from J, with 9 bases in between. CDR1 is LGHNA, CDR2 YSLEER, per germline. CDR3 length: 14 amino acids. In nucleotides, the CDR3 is TGCGCCAGCAGCCAAGATAGGGGATCCTATGGCTACACCTTC. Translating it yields CASSQDRGSYGYTF.

CDR3 nucleotide sequence: TGTGCCAGCAGCCTCTCAGGGAGGGTCTCTGGAAACACCATATATTTT. As protein: CASSLSGRVSGNTIYF. V and J are TRBV7-2 and TRBJ1-3; D perhaps matches TRBD1 (5 bases). The germline CDR1 and CDR2 sequences are SGHTA and FQGNSA. Trimming took 5 bases from V and 0 from J, leaving 14 bases between them. The CDR3 extends over 16 amino acids.

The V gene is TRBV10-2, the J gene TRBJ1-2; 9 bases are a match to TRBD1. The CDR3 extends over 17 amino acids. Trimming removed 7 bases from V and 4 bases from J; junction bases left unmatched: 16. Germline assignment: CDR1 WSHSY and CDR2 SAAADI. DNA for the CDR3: TGCGCCAGCACCCGTCCCGGGACAGGGTTGGCAGGCTATGGCTACACCTTC. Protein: CASTRPGTGLAGYGYTF.

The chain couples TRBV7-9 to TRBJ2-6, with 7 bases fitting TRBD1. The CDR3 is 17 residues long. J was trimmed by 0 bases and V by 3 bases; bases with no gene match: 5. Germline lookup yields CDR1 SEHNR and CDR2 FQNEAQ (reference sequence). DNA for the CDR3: TGTGCCAGCAGCTTTACGACAGGGAGCTCTGGGGCCAACGTCCTGACTTTC. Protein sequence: CASSFTTGSSGANVLTF.

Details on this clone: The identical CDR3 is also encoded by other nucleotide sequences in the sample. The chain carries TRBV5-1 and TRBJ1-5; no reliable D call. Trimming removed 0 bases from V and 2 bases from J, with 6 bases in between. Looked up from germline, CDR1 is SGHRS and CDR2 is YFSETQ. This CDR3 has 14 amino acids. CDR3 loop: CASSLDAGNQPQHF. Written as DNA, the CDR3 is TGCGCCAGCAGCTTGGACGCGGGCAATCAGCCCCAGCATTTT.

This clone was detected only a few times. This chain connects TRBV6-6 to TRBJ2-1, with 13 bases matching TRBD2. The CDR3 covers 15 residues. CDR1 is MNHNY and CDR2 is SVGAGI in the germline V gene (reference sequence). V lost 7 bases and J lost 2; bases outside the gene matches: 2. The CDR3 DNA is TGTGCCAGCACCGGGACTAGCGGGGCCTACAATGAGCAGTTCTTC. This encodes CASTGTSGAYNEQFF.

Written as DNA, the CDR3 is TGCGCCAGCAGACATGGGCCGGGGGGGACCTACGAGCAGTACTTC. It translates to CASRHGPGGTYEQYF. V is TRBV4-1 and J is TRBJ2-7; 8 positions agree with TRBD2. CDR1 and CDR2 (germline): MGHRA, YSYEKL. This CDR3 comprises 15 residues. With 6 bases clipped from V and 2 bases from J, the junction kept 9 bases outside the gene matches.

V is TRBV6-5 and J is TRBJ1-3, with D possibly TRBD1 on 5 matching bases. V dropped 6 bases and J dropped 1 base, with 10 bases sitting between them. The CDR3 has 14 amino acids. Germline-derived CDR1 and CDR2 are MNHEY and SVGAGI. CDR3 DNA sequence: TGTGCCAGCAGGCGGGGGTTTTCTGGAAACACCATATATTTT. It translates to CASRRGFSGNTIYF.

For the CDR3, the DNA is TGTGCCAGCAGCTTGGAGGGGGGGCTAGGTGAGACCCAGTACTTC. Its translation: CASSLEGGLGETQYF. This sequence joins TRBV5-4 and TRBJ2-5; perhaps TRBD2 as D (7 bases). Germline V gene sequence: CDR1 SGHNT, CDR2 YYREEE (reference sequence). CDR3 size: 15 residues. With 0 bases removed from V and 5 bases from J, the gap between germline ends came to 14 bases.

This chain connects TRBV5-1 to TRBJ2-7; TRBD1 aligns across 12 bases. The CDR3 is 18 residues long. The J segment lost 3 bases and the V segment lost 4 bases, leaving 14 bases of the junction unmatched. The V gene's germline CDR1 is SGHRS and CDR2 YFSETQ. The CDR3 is CASSHLPGQGAVGYEQYF. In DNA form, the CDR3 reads TGCGCCAGCAGCCATCTCCCGGGACAGGGGGCGGTAGGCTACGAGCAGTACTTC. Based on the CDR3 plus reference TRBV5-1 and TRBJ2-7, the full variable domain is KAGVTQTPRYLIKTRGQQVTLSCSPISGHRSVSWYQQTPGQGLQFLFEYFSETQRNKGNFPGRFSGRQFSNSRSEMNVSTLELGDSALYLCASSHLPGQGAVGYEQYFGPGTRLTVT.